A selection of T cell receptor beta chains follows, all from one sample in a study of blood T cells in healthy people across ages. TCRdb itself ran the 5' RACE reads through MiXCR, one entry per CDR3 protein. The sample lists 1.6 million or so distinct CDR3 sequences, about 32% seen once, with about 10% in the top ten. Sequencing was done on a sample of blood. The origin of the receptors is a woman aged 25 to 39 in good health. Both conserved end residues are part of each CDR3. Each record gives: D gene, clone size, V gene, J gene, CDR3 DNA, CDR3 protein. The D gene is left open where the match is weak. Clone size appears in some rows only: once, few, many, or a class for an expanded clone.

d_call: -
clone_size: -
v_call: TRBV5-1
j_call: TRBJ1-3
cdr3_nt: TGCGCCAGCAGCTTGAGGGGGATCTCTGGAAACACCATATATTTT
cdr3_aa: CASSLRGISGNTIYF

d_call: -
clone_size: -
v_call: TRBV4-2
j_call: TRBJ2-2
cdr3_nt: TGTGCCAGCAGCCAAGGGGAGCGGGTGAACACCGGGGAGCTGTTTTTT
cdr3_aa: CASSQGERVNTGELFF

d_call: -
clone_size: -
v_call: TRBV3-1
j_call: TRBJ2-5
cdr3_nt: TGTGCCAGCAGCCAAAACGCAGAGACCCAGTACTTC
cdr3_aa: CASSQNAETQYF

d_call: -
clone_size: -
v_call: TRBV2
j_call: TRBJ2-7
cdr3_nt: TGTGCCAGCAGTGAAGTTAGACGGGAGTGGGCCTCCTACGAGCAGTACTTC
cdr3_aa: CASSEVRREWASYEQYF

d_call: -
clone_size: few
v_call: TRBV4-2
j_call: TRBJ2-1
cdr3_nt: TGTGCCAGCAGCCACCGGGACCACAATGAGCAGTTCTTC
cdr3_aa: CASSHRDHNEQFF

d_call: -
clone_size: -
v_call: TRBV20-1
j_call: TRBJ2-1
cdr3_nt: TGCAGTGCTATAGGGACGAGCGACCCAAGGGGGGAGACCCAATTCTTC
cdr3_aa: CSAIGTSDPRGETQFF

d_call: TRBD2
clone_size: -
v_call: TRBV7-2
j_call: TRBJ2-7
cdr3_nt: TGTGCCAGCAGCACCTCAGCGGGAGGCTTCTACGAGCAGTACTTC
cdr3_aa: CASSTSAGGFYEQYF

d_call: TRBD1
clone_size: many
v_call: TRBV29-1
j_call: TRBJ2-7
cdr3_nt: TGCAGCGTTGTGGACAGGGTCTACGAGCAGTACTTC
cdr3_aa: CSVVDRVYEQYF

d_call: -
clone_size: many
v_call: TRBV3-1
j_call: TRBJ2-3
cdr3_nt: TGTGCCAGCAGTCGGAGCACAGATACGCAGTATTTT
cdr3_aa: CASSRSTDTQYF

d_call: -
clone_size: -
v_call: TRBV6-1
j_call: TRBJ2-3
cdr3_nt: TGTGCCAGCAGTGATAGGTGGGACAATGAGGATACGCAGTATTTT
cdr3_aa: CASSDRWDNEDTQYF

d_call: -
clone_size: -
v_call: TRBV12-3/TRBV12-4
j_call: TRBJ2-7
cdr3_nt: TGTGCCAGCAGTTTTGGAGCGGGTGACGAGCAGTACTTC
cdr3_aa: CASSFGAGDEQYF

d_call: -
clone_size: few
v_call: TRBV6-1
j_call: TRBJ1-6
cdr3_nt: TGTGCCAGCAGCATAAATTCACCCCTCCACTTT
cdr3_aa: CASSINSPLHF

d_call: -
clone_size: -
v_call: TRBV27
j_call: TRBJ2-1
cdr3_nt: TGTGCCAGCGGGGGATTGTCCGACAATGAGCAGTTCTTC
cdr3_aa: CASGGLSDNEQFF

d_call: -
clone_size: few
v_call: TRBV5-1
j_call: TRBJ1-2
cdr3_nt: TGCGCCAGCAGCCCCGTTGGGGGGACGGATGGCTACACCTTC
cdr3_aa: CASSPVGGTDGYTF

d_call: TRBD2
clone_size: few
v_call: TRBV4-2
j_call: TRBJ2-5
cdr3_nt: TGTGCCAGCAGCCAAGATCCTAGCGGGGGGAGTGTCGAGACCCAGTACTTC
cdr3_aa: CASSQDPSGGSVETQYF

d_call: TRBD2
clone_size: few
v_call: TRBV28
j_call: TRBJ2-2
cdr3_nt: TGTGCCAGCTATAATAAAGGGAGGGTCACCGGGGAGCTGTTTTTT
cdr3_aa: CASYNKGRVTGELFF

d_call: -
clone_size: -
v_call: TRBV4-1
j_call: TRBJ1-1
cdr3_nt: TGCGCCAGCAGCCCAACGAGCGGCGTGAACGCTGAAGCTTTCTTT
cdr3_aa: CASSPTSGVNAEAFF

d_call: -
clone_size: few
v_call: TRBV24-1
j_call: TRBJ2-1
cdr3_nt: TGTGCCACCAGTGATTGGGGCCCACACTACAATGAGCAGTTCTTC
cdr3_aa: CATSDWGPHYNEQFF

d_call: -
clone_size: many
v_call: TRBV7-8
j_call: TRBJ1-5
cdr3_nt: TGTGCCAGCAGCTCCGGCGGGCCGGGTAATCAGCCCCAGCATTTT
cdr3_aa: CASSSGGPGNQPQHF

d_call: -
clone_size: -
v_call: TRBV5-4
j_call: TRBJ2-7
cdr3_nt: TGTGCCAGCAGCTCCGGGACATCACCCTCCTACGAGCAGTACTTC
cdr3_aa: CASSSGTSPSYEQYF

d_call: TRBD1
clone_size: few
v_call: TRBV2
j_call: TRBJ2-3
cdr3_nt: TGTGCCAGCAATGACAGGGGGACAGATACGCAGTATTTT
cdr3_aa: CASNDRGTDTQYF

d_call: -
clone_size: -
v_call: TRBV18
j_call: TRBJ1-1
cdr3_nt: TGTGCCAGCTCCATCGGGGCCCGTTTGACTGAAGCTTTCTTT
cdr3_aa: CASSIGARLTEAFF

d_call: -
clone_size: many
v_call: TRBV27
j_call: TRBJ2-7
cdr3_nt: TGTGCCAGCAGTTCGGACAGAAGGGAGCAGTACTTC
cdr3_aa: CASSSDRREQYF

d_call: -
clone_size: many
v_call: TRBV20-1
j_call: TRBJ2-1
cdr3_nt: TGCAGTGCTAGAGTCCCCGCGAGCTCCTACAATGAGCAGTTCTTC
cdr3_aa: CSARVPASSYNEQFF

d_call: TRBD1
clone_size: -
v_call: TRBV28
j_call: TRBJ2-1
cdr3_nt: TGTGCCAGCAGTTTGGAAGGGGGACAGGGAATAATCTCGCCCTACAATGAGCAGTTCTTC
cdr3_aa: CASSLEGGQGIISPYNEQFF

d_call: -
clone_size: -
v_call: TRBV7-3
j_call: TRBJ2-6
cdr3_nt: TGTGCCAGCAGCCCCCCCGGGAAGGGACACCTCTCTGGGGCCAACGTCCTGACTTTC
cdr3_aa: CASSPPGKGHLSGANVLTF

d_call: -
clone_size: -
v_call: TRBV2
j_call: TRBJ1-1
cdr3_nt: TGTGCCAGCAGTGAAGCGCTATCGGGGGGGGCTGAAGCTTTCTTT
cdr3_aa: CASSEALSGGAEAFF

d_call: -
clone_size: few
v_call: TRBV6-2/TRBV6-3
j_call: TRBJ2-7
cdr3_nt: TGTGCCAGCCGGAGGGCTACCTACGAGCAGTACTTC
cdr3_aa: CASRRATYEQYF

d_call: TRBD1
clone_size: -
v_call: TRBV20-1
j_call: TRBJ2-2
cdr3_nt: TGCAGTGCTAGTCGTCGGGGACAGGCTAACACCGGGGAGCTGTTTTTT
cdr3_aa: CSASRRGQANTGELFF

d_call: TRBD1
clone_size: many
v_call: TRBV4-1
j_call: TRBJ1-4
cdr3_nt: TGCGCCAGCAGCCGCATGACGGGACAGGGAGATGAAAAACTGTTTTTT
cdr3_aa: CASSRMTGQGDEKLFF

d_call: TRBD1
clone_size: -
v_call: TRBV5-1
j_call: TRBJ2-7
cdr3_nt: TGCGCCAGCAGCGGAGACAGGGTCCACGAGCAGTACTTC
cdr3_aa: CASSGDRVHEQYF

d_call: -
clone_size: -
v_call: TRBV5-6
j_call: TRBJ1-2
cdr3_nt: TGTGCCAGCAGCAGGCTAGGTAGTGGCTACACCTTC
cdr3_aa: CASSRLGSGYTF

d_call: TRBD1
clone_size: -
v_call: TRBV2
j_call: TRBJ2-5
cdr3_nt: TGTGCCAGCAGTGCCGGGACAGATATAGAGACCCAGTACTTC
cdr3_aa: CASSAGTDIETQYF

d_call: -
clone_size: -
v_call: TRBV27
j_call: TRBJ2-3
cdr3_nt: TGTGCCAGCAGTTTTGCCAGGGACACAGATACGCAGTATTTT
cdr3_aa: CASSFARDTDTQYF

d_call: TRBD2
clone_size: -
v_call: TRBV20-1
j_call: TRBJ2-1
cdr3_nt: TGCAGTGCTAGAGATCTGGTAGCGGGACTAGCCTACAATGAGCAGTTCTTC
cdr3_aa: CSARDLVAGLAYNEQFF

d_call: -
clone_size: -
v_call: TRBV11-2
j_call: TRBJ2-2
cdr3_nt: TGTGCCAGCAGCCAACGGGGGGCGGGGGCGAACACCGGGGAGCTGTTTTTT
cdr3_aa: CASSQRGAGANTGELFF

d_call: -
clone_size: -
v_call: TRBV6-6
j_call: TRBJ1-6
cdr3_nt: TGTGCCAGCACCCTGACAGAACATAATTCACCCCTCCACTTT
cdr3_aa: CASTLTEHNSPLHF

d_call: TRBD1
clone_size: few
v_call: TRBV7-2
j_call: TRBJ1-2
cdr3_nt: TGTGCCAGCAGCCCGGGACAGCGGGGCGGCTACACCTTC
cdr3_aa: CASSPGQRGGYTF

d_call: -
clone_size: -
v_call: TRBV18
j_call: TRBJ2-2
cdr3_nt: TGTGCCAGCTCACCAGTCGCAGGAAAAACCGGGGAGCTGTTTTTT
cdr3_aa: CASSPVAGKTGELFF

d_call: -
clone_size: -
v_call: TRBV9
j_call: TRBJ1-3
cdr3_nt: TGTGCCAGCAGCGTAGCGGCAGACTCTGGAAACACCATATATTTT
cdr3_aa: CASSVAADSGNTIYF

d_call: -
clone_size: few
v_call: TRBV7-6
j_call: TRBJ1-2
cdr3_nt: TGTGCCAGCAGCGTCTATTCTGCCGGGCTAGGAGGGGGCTACACCTTC
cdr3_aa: CASSVYSAGLGGGYTF

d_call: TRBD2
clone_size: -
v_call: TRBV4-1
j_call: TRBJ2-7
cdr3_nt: TGCGCCAGCAGCCAGAGCGGCGGGAGTACAGGCGAGCAGTACTTC
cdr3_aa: CASSQSGGSTGEQYF

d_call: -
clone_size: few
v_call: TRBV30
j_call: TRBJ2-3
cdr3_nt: TGTGCCTTAGGGGGGGAGGGTCGCACAGATACGCAGTATTTT
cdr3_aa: CALGGEGRTDTQYF

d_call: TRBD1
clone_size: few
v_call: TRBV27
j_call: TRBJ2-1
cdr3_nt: TGTGCCAGCGGGAGACAGGGCTACATTGAGCAGTTCTTC
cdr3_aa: CASGRQGYIEQFF

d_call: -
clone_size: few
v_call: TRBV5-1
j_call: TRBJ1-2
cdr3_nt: TGCGCCAGCAGCTTGGATATTAGTTTTGATGGCTACACCTTC
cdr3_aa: CASSLDISFDGYTF

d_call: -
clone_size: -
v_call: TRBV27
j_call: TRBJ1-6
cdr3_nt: TGTGCCAGCACCTGGGGGGACCGAGATAATTCACCCCTCCACTTT
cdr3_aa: CASTWGDRDNSPLHF

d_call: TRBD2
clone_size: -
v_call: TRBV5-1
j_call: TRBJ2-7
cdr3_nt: TGCGCCAGCAGCTTGCAACTTCCGGGACTAGCGGACTACGAGCAGTACTTC
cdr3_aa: CASSLQLPGLADYEQYF

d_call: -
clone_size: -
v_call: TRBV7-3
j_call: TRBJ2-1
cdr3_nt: TGTGCCAGCAGCTCCCAGGGGTCCACCTACAATGAGCAGTTCTTC
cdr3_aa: CASSSQGSTYNEQFF

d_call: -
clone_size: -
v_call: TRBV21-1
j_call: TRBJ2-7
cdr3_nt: TGTGCCAGCACTCCAACGGGCCCTGGCTCCTACGAGCAGTACTTC
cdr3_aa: CASTPTGPGSYEQYF

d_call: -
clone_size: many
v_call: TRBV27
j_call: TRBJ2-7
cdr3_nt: TGTGCCAGCCGTCCGGACAGCTCCTACGAGCAGTACTTC
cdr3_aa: CASRPDSSYEQYF

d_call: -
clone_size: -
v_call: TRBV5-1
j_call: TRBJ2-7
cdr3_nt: TGCGCCAGCAGCTTCGAAGGCAGGGTAAACGAGCAGTACTTC
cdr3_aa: CASSFEGRVNEQYF

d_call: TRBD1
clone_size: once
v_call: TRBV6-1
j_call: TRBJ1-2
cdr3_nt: TGTGCCAGCAGTGAGATGGGACAGGCCAACTGTGGCTACACCTTC
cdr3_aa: CASSEMGQANCGYTF

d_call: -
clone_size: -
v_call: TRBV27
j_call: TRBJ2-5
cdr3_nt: TGTGCCAGCAGTCCAGACTTTAGGGGCGGAGAGACCCAGTACTTC
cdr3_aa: CASSPDFRGGETQYF

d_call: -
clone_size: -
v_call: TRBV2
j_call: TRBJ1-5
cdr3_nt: TGTGCCAACAGTCCGGAGCACCAAAGCAATCAGCCCCAGCATTTT
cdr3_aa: CANSPEHQSNQPQHF

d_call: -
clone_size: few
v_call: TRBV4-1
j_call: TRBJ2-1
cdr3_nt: TGCGCCAGCAGCCAAGAATTGGGGGCAGGGGGGAATGAGCAGTTCTTC
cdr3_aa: CASSQELGAGGNEQFF

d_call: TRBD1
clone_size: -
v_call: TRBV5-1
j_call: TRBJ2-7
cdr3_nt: TGCACCAGCAGCTTCGGACAGGGTCGGGAATACGAGCAGTACTTC
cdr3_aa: CTSSFGQGREYEQYF